This T cell receptor beta chain is drawn from a study of blood T cell repertoires in COVID-19. All enrollees were about 18 to 89 years old and from approximately 24 US areas. In the original workflow: Estimated nucleated cell counts came from reference gene primer amplification. The protocol was immunoSEQ multiplex PCR, while the TCRdb copy is restricted to in-frame clones and leaves out a portion. From that table come the V and J calls and clone size; the DNA was used to work out D and trimming. The sample has just over 350,000 clones, roughly 84% seen once. The germline CDR1 and CDR2 sequences are MNHEY and SVGAGI. V gave up 1 base and J gave up 2 bases, with 11 bases separating them. There are 15 residues in the CDR3.

The V call is TRBV6-5, the J call TRBJ1-1; maybe TRBD1 (6 bases). Sequences were obtained from PBMCs or T cells enriched from blood (not recorded which). The clonotype comes from a woman under 40 who had recovered from COVID-19. The CDR3 coding sequence is TGTGCCAGCAGTTACTTTCGGACAGCCAACACTGAAGCTTTCTTT. Translation: CASSYFRTANTEAFF.